Reported below is one T cell receptor (beta chain). Its cognate antigen is unknown. The data were taken from a study of cytomegalovirus exposure and HLA in healthy donors. Study in general: In an earlier analysis, around 120 million unique TCR beta sequences were found from some 170 million T cells. Study-wide findings and caveats: Presence/absence analyses supposed approximately even sequencing depth among donors.

The PCR had 60 Vbeta and 13 Jbeta primers. Sequencing was performed with immunoSEQ multiplex PCR; in TCRdb, only in-frame clones are kept and a portion is missing. The sample shows around 130,000 clones, approximately 80% of them seen only once. The CDR3 consists of 13 residues. CDR1 and CDR2 (germline): LNHDA, SQIVND (reference sequence). V lost 5 bases to trimming and J lost 0 bases, with 8 bases between them. This chain connects TRBV19 to TRBJ2-7; D may be TRBD2 (6 bases). This clonotype was sampled from a girl aged 2 to 9 in good health and CMV-seronegative. The sequencing input was PBMCs. CDR3 in amino acids: CASSPGLSYEQYF. CDR3 in DNA: TGTGCCAGTAGTCCGGGACTCTCCTACGAGCAGTACTTC.